This T cell receptor (beta chain) derives from a study of blood T cell repertoires in COVID-19. Across the whole study: COVID-19 samples from acute and convalescent phases originated in the United States, Italy and Spain. In each case, the material was cDNA or gDNA derived from T cells, B-cell-depleted T cells, or PBMCs.

In the original analysis: Amplified reference gene primers provided the basis for estimating nucleated cell counts. Sequencing used immunoSEQ multiplex PCR; TCRdb keeps in-frame clones, though not all of them. Clone size and V and J calls were adopted from that table, with D and trimming inferred from the DNA. Of 250,000 or so clones listed, 80% to 90% were seen once; the top ten hold 1.5%. Germline-derived CDR1 and CDR2 are SEHNR and FQNEAQ (reference sequence). Trimming at V came to 5 bases and at J to 14 bases, leaving 14 bases not matched to a gene. There are 15 residues in the CDR3. The J gene is TRBJ1-6, the V gene TRBV7-9; 8 bases are a match to TRBD1. Sample: peripheral blood. This TCR was sampled from a woman between 35 and 50 years old who had recovered from COVID-19. The CDR3 region is CASSGQGLVGSALHF. The DNA of the CDR3 is TGTGCCAGCAGCGGACAGGGATTGGTGGGTTCGGCCCTCCACTTT.